The 4 T cell receptor beta chains below come from one sample, sequenced in a study of early T cells in non-severe SARS-CoV-2 infection. In TCRdb, the 5' RACE reads were re-called with MiXCR into one record per CDR3 protein. The sample consists of roughly 28,000 distinct CDR3 sequences, approximately 4.8% of them appearing once. Sequencing used whole blood. The receptors derive from an adult who was a healthcare worker with PCR-confirmed SARS-CoV-2 infection or an uninfected control (not recorded which).

This clonotype has a handful of counts. The chain employs TRBV11-2 and TRBJ2-1, with 12 nucleotides matching TRBD2. Looked up from germline, CDR1 is SGHAT and CDR2 is FQNNGV. CDR3 length: 14 residues. V lost 6 bases to trimming and J lost 6 bases; unmatched junction nucleotides: 3. In nucleotides, the CDR3 is TGTGCCAGCAGAACTAGCGGGGGGATCAATGAGCAGTTCTTC. Translated: CASRTSGGINEQFF.

This clonotype is deemed medium-sized (0.01 to 0.1%). The chain employs TRBV6-5 and TRBJ1-2; 7 nucleotides line up with TRBD1. Unmatched junction bases numbered 7, after V lost 4 bases and J lost 8 bases. This CDR3 contains 13 residues. Germline V gene sequence: CDR1 MNHEY, CDR2 SVGAGI. CDR3 in DNA: TGTGCCAGCAGTTCGGGACAGTCTGTCGGCTACACCTTC. As protein: CASSSGQSVGYTF.

With regard to this clonotype: Just one base apart from a much larger clone, this may be a read error. This rearrangement joins TRBV18 to TRBJ2-5; D unclear. The CDR3 loop spans 14 amino acids. The germline gives CDR1 KGHSH, CDR2 LQKENI. V gave up 6 bases and J gave up 2 bases, with 13 bases separating them. The CDR3 here is CASSPEEGQETQYF. The CDR3 coding sequence is TGTGCCAGCTCCCCTGAGGAAGGTCAAGAGACCCAGTACTTC. Looking up the rest from reference TRBV18 and TRBJ2-5 gives the full variable domain: NAGVMQNPRHLVRRRGQEARLRCSPMKGHSHVYWYRQLPEEGLKFMVYLQKENIIDESGMPKERFSAEFPKEGPSILRIQQVVRGDSAAYFCASSPEEGQETQYFGPGTRLLVL.

CDR3 DNA sequence: TGTGCCAGCAGCGTAGAGGGACAGGGTGGTAATTCACCCCTCCACTTT. Amino acid sequence: CASSVEGQGGNSPLHF. This rearrangement joins TRBV9 to TRBJ1-6, with TRBD1 matching over 9 bases. The V gene's germline CDR1 is SGDLS and CDR2 YYNGEE. After removal of 0 bases from V and 6 bases from J, the junction contained 4 bases not matched to a gene. The CDR3 spans 16 residues.